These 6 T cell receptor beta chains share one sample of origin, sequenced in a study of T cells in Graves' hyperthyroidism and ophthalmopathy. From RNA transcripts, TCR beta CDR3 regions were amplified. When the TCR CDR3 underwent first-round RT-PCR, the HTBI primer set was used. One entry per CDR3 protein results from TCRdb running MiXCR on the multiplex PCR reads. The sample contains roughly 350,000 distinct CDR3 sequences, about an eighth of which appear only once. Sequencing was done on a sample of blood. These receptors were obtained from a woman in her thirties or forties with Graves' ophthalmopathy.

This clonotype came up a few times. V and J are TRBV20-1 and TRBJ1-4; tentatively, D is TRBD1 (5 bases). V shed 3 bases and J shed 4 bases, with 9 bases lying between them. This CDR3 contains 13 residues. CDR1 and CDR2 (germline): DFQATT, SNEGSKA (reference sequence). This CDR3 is CSASPGVNEKLFF. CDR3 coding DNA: TGCAGTGCTAGTCCGGGGGTTAATGAAAAACTGTTTTTT.

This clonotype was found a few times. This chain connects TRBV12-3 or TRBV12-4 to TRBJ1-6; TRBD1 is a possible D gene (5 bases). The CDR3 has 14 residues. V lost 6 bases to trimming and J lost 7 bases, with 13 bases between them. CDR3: CASSVTVVNSPLHF. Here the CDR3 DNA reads TGTGCCAGCAGCGTGACAGTCGTAAATTCACCCCTCCACTTT.

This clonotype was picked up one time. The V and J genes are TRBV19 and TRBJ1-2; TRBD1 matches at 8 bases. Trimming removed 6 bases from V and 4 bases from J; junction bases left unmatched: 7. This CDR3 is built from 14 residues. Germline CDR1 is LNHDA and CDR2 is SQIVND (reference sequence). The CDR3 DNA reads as TGTGCCAGTAGCGAGACAGGGGCTGGCTATGGCTACACCTTC. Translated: CASSETGAGYGYTF.

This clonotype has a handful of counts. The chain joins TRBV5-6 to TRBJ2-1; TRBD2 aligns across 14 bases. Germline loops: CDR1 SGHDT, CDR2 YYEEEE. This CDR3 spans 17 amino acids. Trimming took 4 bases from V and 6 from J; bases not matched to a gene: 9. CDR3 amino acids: CASSPRLAGGPVNEQFF. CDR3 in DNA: TGTGCCAGCAGCCCGAGACTAGCGGGAGGGCCGGTCAATGAGCAGTTCTTC. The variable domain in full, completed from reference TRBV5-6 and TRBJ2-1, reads DAGVTQSPTHLIKTRGQQVTLRCSPKSGHDTVSWYQQALGQGPQFIFQYYEEEERQRGNFPDRFSGHQFPNYSSELNVNALLLGDSALYLCASSPRLAGGPVNEQFFGPGTRLTVL.

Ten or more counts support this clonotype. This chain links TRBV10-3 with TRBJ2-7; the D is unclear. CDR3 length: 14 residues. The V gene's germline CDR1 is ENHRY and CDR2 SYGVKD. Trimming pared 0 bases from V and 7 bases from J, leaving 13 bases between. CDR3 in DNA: TGTGCCATCAGTGAGTCGATAATGAACTTGGAGCAGTACTTC. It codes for CAISESIMNLEQYF.

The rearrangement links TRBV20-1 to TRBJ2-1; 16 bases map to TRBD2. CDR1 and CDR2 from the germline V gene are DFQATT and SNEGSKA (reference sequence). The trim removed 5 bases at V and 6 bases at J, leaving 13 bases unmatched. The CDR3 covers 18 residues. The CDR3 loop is CSAYPSGTSGRASNEQFF. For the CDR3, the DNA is TGCAGTGCTTATCCTTCCGGGACTAGCGGGAGGGCCAGCAATGAGCAGTTCTTC.